What follows are 20 T cell receptor beta chains derived from one specimen sequenced in a study of identical twins. From the 5' RACE reads, TCRdb called clonotypes with MiXCR, one entry per CDR3 protein. This repertoire shows 1.5 million to 2 million distinct CDR3 sequences, 25% to 35% found once; its top ten account for over 0.25%. Material for sequencing was cord blood. These receptors all stem from a newborn girl in good health.

This chain connects TRBV5-1 to TRBJ2-7, with TRBD2 identical over 12 bases. This CDR3 is 14 amino acids long. Germline-derived CDR1 and CDR2 are SGHRS and YFSETQ. V lost 4 bases to trimming and J lost 5 bases; unmatched junction nucleotides: 4. The CDR3 DNA sequence: TGCGCCAGCAGCCCGACTAGCGGGAGCCACGAGCAGTACTTC. Protein: CASSPTSGSHEQYF.

In this sample, this clonotype turned up a few times. The J gene is TRBJ1-1, the V gene TRBV5-1, with TRBD1 matching 8 bases. With V trimmed by 4 bases and J by 8 bases, 10 bases remained unmatched. Germline CDR1 and CDR2: SGHRS and YFSETQ. The CDR3 extends over 14 amino acids. The CDR3 loop reads CASSRTNQGAEAFF. The CDR3 nucleotides are TGCGCCAGCAGCCGCACCAACCAGGGGGCGGAAGCTTTCTTT.

V gene TRBV13 combines with J gene TRBJ2-3, with 14 positions matching TRBD2. The germline gives CDR1 PRHDT, CDR2 FYEKMQ (reference sequence). CDR3 length equals 16 residues. Germline trimming cut 5 bases from V and 5 bases from J; bases unmatched to any gene: 6. CDR3 nucleotides: TGTGCCAGCAGCCGAAGGGGGACTAGCGGGAGAGATACGCAGTATTTT. Translated, it gives CASSRRGTSGRDTQYF.

The chain recombines TRBV7-2 with TRBJ2-7; D gene uncertain. Looked up from germline, CDR1 is SGHTA and CDR2 is FQGNSA. This CDR3 contains 13 residues. Trimming removed 3 bases at V and 5 bases at J, with 11 bases between. The CDR3 spells CASSFGSRDEQYF. CDR3 in DNA: TGTGCCAGCAGCTTCGGAAGTAGGGACGAGCAGTACTTC. Full variable domain (missing parts from reference TRBV7-2 and TRBJ2-7): GAGVSQSPSNKVTEKGKDVELRCDPISGHTALYWYRQSLGQGLEFLIYFQGNSAPDKSGLPSDRFSAERTGGSVSTLTIQRTQQEDSAVYLCASSFGSRDEQYFGPGTRLTVT.

V and J are TRBV12-5 and TRBJ2-1; 7 nucleotides match TRBD2. Germline CDR1 and CDR2: LGHNT and FRNRAP. There are 18 residues in the CDR3. Unmatched junction bases numbered 8, after V lost 0 bases and J lost 0 bases. CDR3 nucleotide sequence: TGTGCTAGTGGTTTGGTGGTGGGGCGGGAGCCCTCCTACAATGAGCAGTTCTTC. Protein: CASGLVVGREPSYNEQFF.

V usage is TRBV20-1 and J usage is TRBJ2-1; 9 nucleotides agree with TRBD1. Unmatched junction bases numbered 12, after V lost 6 bases and J lost 3 bases. The CDR3 has 16 amino acids. The germline V gene has CDR1 DFQATT and CDR2 SNEGSKA (reference sequence). The CDR3 bases are TGCAGTGCCTCAGAATCCGGGACAGGGATCTACAATGAGCAGTTCTTC. The encoded protein is CSASESGTGIYNEQFF.

V and J are TRBV12-3 or TRBV12-4 and TRBJ2-2; D may match TRBD1 or TRBD2 (5 bases each). The CDR3 spans 15 residues. Trimming stripped 1 base from V and 4 bases from J, with 10 bases between. CDR3 sequence (DNA): TGTGCCAGCAGTTTAGGGGGACGGCCCACCGGGGAGCTGTTTTTT. Encoded protein: CASSLGGRPTGELFF.

This rearrangement joins TRBV6-1 to TRBJ2-1, with unresolved D. There are 13 residues in the CDR3. CDR1 is MNHNS and CDR2 is SASEGT in the germline V gene. Between the trimmed V and J ends, which lost 0 bases and 6 bases, there was a span of 6 bases. The CDR3 DNA follows: TGTGCCAGCAGTGAAGCCGGACCCAATGAGCAGTTCTTC. Its protein is CASSEAGPNEQFF.

The chain employs TRBV25-1 and TRBJ2-1, with TRBD2 matching over 9 bases. The better agreement between TRBJ2-7 and the DNA end casts doubt on the J call. The CDR3 loop spans 16 amino acids. Per germline, CDR1 MGHDK and CDR2 SYGVNS. CDR3 sequence: CASSEVSGSLYNEQYF. DNA of the CDR3: TGTGCCAGCAGTGAGGTTAGCGGGAGCCTCTACAATGAGCAGTACTTC.

This chain connects TRBV20-1 to TRBJ2-7; 9 bases are a match to TRBD1. CDR3 length equals 16 residues. Germline V gene lookup returns CDR1 DFQATT and CDR2 SNEGSKA (reference sequence). V shed 0 bases and J 1 base; nucleotides not matched to a gene: 7. The DNA of the CDR3 is TGCAGTGCTAGAGACCCTCCCGGGACAGGGTCCTACGAGCAGTACTTC. It encodes CSARDPPGTGSYEQYF.

The table lists this clonotype with a few counts. The chain recombines TRBV27 with TRBJ2-1, with 7 positions matching TRBD1. CDR1 is MNHEY, CDR2 SMNVEV, per germline (reference sequence). Germline trimming cut 3 bases from V and 4 bases from J; bases unmatched to any gene: 9. The CDR3 runs 16 residues. The CDR3 nucleotides read TGTGCCAGCAGTTTGTTTACAGGGGCCCTTTACAATGAGCAGTTCTTC. Residues: CASSLFTGALYNEQFF.

Remarks on this clonotype: Germline and junction disagree at one end, which may indicate a read error. J is TRBJ2-1 and V is TRBV4-2; no firm D call. The CDR3 is 19 residues long. The V gene's germline CDR1 is LGHNA and CDR2 YNFKEQ. The CDR3 spells CASSPGRYIGRRSYTEQFF. The CDR3 bases are TGTGCCAGCAGCCCAGGCCGGTATATTGGTAGGCGCTCCTACACTGAGCAGTTCTTC.

This clonotype was seen just once. The J gene is TRBJ2-1, the V gene TRBV7-9; 8 nucleotides line up with TRBD1. The J call is doubtful: the DNA matches TRBJ2-7 better. The germline V gene encodes CDR1 SEHNR and CDR2 FQNEAQ (reference sequence). CDR3 size: 15 residues. CDR3 DNA: TGTGCCAGCAGCTCCAGGGGGCCCGACTACAATGAGCAGTACTTC. It translates to CASSSRGPDYNEQYF.

The genes are TRBV20-1 and TRBJ1-2; D unclear. Germline CDR1 DFQATT, CDR2 SNEGSKA (reference sequence). This CDR3 has 13 amino acids. Trimming shortened V by 0 bases and J by 8 bases, and 13 bases separated the two germline ends. In DNA form, the CDR3 reads TGCAGTGCTAGAGAATGGGGAGCAGGCGGCTACACCTTC. Protein: CSAREWGAGGYTF.

This clonotype was observed once. V is TRBV20-1 and J is TRBJ2-1, with 8 nucleotides matching TRBD2. Germline-derived CDR1 and CDR2 are DFQATT and SNEGSKA (reference sequence). The trim removed 0 bases at V and 0 bases at J, leaving 10 bases unmatched. This CDR3 contains 18 residues. CDR3 sequence (DNA): TGCAGTGCTAGAGATCTAGGGGCTGCGGGGGGCTCCTACAATGAGCAGTTCTTC. Amino acids: CSARDLGAAGGSYNEQFF.

This clonotype was recorded at least ten times. V and J are TRBV6-5 and TRBJ2-3; the D gene could be TRBD1 or TRBD2 (5 bases each). Trimming took off 6 bases at V and 3 bases at J, with 10 bases between the two ends. Germline CDR1 is MNHEY and CDR2 is SVGAGI. The CDR3 runs to 13 residues. CDR3 amino acids: CASRRGRTDTQYF. CDR3 bases: TGTGCCAGCAGGAGGGGAAGGACAGATACGCAGTATTTT.

This chain connects TRBV12-3 or TRBV12-4 to TRBJ2-3; 7 bases align to TRBD1. CDR3 length: 15 residues. The V segment lost 6 bases and the J segment 5 bases; nucleotides outside the gene matches: 11. Here the CDR3 reads CASSPRGQGGDTQYF. The CDR3 DNA reads as TGTGCCAGCAGCCCTAGGGGGCAGGGTGGAGATACGCAGTATTTT.

This rearrangement joins TRBV6-4 to TRBJ1-2, with TRBD1 matching 9 bases. J gave up 6 bases and V 0 bases, and 2 bases lay outside the gene matches. The CDR3 has 14 amino acids. Germline V gives CDR1 MRHNA, CDR2 SNTAGT. The CDR3 spells CASSDSGTGNGYTF. In DNA, the CDR3 is TGTGCCAGCAGTGACTCGGGGACAGGGAATGGCTACACCTTC.

This clonotype turned up a few times. The V gene is TRBV14, the J gene TRBJ2-7, with a weak D call TRBD2 (7 bases). The length of the CDR3 is 16 residues. Trimming removed 4 bases from V and 2 bases from J, with 18 bases in between. CDR1 SGHDN and CDR2 FVKESK come from the germline V gene. CDR3 loop: CASSPYAGRGAYEQYF. CDR3 in DNA: TGTGCCAGCAGCCCCTACGCAGGGAGGGGGGCCTACGAGCAGTACTTC.

V is TRBV5-1 and J is TRBJ2-2; possible D gene TRBD2, 5 bases. CDR1 and CDR2 (germline): SGHRS, YFSETQ. Trimming stripped 0 bases from V and 3 bases from J, with 12 bases between. This CDR3 comprises 16 residues. CDR3 sequence reads: CASSLARGKDTGELFF. The CDR3 nucleotides read TGCGCCAGCAGCTTGGCCCGAGGGAAAGACACCGGGGAGCTGTTTTTT.